This TCR beta chain was recovered during a study of cytomegalovirus exposure and HLA in healthy donors. Primers: 60 Vbeta forward and 13 Jbeta reverse. Profiled with immunoSEQ multiplex PCR; TCRdb holds only in-frame clones, not every one. The top ten hold under 4.5% of the sample, which has around 100,000 clones, about 83% seen once. This clone was recorded only once. Its antigen is not known. Trimming removed 5 bases from V and 4 bases from J, with 14 bases in between. The CDR3 spans 14 residues. CDR1 is LNHDA, CDR2 SQIVND, per germline (reference sequence). The study's findings and limits: According to an earlier analysis, most TCR beta V segments yielded productive rearrangements about 87% or about 30% of the time.

Specimen: PBMCs. The TCR was taken from a female donor in good health and CMV-seropositive. V usage is TRBV19 and J usage is TRBJ1-1; maybe TRBD1 (6 bases). DNA of the CDR3: TGTGCCAGTAGTTGGCCAGGGGAGGGCACTGAAGCTTTCTTT. Its protein product is CASSWPGEGTEAFF. The variable domain in full, with the rest retrieved from reference TRBV19 and TRBJ1-1, is DGGITQSPKYLFRKEGQNVTLSCEQNLNHDAMYWYRQDPGQGLRLIYYSQIVNDFQKGDIAEGYSVSREKKESFPLTVTSAQKNPTAFYLCASSWPGEGTEAFFGQGTRLTVV.